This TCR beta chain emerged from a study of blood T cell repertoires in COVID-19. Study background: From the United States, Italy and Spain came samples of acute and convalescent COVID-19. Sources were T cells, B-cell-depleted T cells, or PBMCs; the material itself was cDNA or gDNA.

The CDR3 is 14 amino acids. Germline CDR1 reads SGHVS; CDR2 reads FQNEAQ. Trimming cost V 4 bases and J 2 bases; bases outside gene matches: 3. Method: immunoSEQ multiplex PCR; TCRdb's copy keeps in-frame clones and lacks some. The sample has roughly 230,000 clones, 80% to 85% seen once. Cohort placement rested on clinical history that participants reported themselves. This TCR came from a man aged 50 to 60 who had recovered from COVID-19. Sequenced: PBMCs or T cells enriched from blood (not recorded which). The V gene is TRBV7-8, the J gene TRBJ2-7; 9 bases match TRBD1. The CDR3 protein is CASSSWTGAYEQYF. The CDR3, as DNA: TGTGCCAGCAGCTCCTGGACAGGGGCCTACGAGCAGTACTTC.